This TCR beta chain originates from a study of control samples from healthy donors and cancer patients. Trimming shortened V by 0 bases and J by 7 bases, and 9 bases separated the two germline ends. CDR3 length: 12 residues. Germline assignment: CDR1 GTSNPN and CDR2 SVGIG (reference sequence). The table came from immunoSEQ multiplex PCR; TCRdb's copy has only in-frame clones and leaves some out. In the table there are about 86,000 clones, about 92% of which are singletons. This clone was recorded only once. The chain links TRBV30 to TRBJ2-5; TRBD2 might be the D (5 bases). The sequencing input was blood. The TCR sequence derives from a woman in her 30s in good health. The chain's CDR3 is CAWSVQEATQYF. DNA of the CDR3: TGTGCCTGGAGTGTTCAGGAGGCGACCCAGTACTTC.